One T cell receptor beta chain is described in this entry. The antigen remains unidentified. The sample belongs to a study of T cell responses to AZD1222 COVID-19 vaccine. General study results and limits: There were mostly white British donors and more females than males, and clonal diversity was possibly underestimated. Sampled repertoires all dated from after the peak T cell response. The study found Spike-specific TCR breadth and depth rose after two AZD1222 doses.

The length of the CDR3 is 13 residues. V was clipped by 9 bases and J by 3 bases, with 11 bases between them. Here immunoSEQ multiplex PCR was the method, and the copy in TCRdb shows in-frame clones only, minus some. The repertoire holds about 130,000 clones, with about 89% as singletons. The V call is TRBV12-3 or TRBV12-4, the J call TRBJ1-4; D might be TRBD1 (6 bases). The sample in question was peripheral blood, obtained on day 0 of AZD1222 vaccination. The source of this sequence is an adult in good health. The DNA for the CDR3 is TGTGCCAGTAGGGGGACCTCTAATGAAAAACTGTTTTTT. Translation: CASRGTSNEKLFF.